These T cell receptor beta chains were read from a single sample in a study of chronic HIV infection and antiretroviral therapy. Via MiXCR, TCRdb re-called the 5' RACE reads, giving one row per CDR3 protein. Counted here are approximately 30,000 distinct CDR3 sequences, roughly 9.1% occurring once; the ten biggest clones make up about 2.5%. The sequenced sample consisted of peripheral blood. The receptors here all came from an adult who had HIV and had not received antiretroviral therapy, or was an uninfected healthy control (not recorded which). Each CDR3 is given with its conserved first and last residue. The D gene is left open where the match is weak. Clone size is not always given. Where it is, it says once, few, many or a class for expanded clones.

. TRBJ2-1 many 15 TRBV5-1 CASSLEPGWFNEQFF TGCGCCAGCAGCTTGGAACCGGGGTGGTTTAATGAGCAGTTCTTC
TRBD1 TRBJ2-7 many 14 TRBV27 CASSLGTGIYEQYF TGTGCCAGCAGTTTAGGGACAGGGATCTACGAGCAGTACTTC
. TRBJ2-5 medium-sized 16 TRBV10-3 CAISESGGAFKETQYF TGTGCCATCAGTGAGTCGGGGGGGGCATTCAAAGAGACCCAGTACTTC
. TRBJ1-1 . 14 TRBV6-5 CASSDPTRVSEAFF TGTGCCAGCAGTGACCCTACCAGGGTTTCTGAAGCTTTCTTT
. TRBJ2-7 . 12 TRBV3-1 CASSLRRGWQYF TGTGCCAGCAGTCTCAGAAGGGGCTGGCAGTACTTC
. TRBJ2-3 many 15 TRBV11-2 CASSSLEGGTDTQYF TGTGCCAGCAGCTCCTTAGAAGGTGGCACAGATACGCAGTATTTT
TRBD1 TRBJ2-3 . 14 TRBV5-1 CASSPRQGADTQYF TGCGCCAGCAGCCCGAGACAGGGGGCAGATACGCAGTATTTT
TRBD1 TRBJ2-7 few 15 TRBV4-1 CASSQEGQGTYEQYF TGCGCCAGCAGCCAAGAGGGACAGGGGACCTACGAGCAGTACTTC
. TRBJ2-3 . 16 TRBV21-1 CASSKESHSSTDTQYF TGTGCCAGCAGCAAAGAATCGCACAGCAGCACAGATACGCAGTATTTT
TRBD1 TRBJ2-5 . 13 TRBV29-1 CSVETGQGETQYF TGCAGCGTTGAAACGGGACAGGGAGAGACCCAGTACTTC
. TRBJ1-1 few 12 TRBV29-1 CSVYQGAAEAFF TGCAGCGTTTATCAAGGGGCCGCTGAAGCTTTCTTT
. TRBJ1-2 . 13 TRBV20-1 CSARLMDNYGYTF TGCAGTGCTAGACTCATGGATAACTATGGCTACACCTTC
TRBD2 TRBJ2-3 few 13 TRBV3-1 CASSHSLANTQYF TGTGCCAGCAGCCATTCACTAGCGAATACGCAGTATTTT
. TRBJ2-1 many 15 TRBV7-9 CASIPRGSSYNEQFF TGTGCCAGCATCCCTAGGGGGAGCTCCTACAATGAGCAGTTCTTC
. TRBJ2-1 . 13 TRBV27 CASSLSGANEQFF TGTGCCAGCAGTTTATCTGGGGCTAATGAGCAGTTCTTC
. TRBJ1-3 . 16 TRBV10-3 CAISESTVVSGNNIYF TGTGCCATCAGTGAGTCGACGGTAGTCTCTGGAAACAACATATATTTT
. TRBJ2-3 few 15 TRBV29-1 CSATQEDRVTDTQYF TGCAGCGCAACACAGGAGGACCGGGTCACAGATACGCAGTATTTT
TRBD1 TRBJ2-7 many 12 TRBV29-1 CSVVGTGYEQYF TGCAGCGTTGTAGGGACAGGGTACGAGCAGTACTTC
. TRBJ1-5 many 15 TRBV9 CASSVGSMGNQPQHF TGTGCCAGCAGCGTAGGTAGTATGGGGAATCAGCCCCAGCATTTT
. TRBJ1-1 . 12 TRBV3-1 CASQNRGLEAFF TGTGCCAGCCAGAACCGTGGACTTGAAGCTTTCTTT
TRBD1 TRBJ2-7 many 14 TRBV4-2 CASSPRTGSYEQYF TGTGCCAGCAGCCCTCGGACAGGCTCCTACGAGCAGTACTTC
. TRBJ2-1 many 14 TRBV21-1 CASSGWGTNNEQFF TGTGCCAGCAGCGGCTGGGGGACTAACAATGAGCAGTTCTTC
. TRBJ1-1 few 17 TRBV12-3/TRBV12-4 CASSTGTSGLLNTEVFF TGTGCCAGCAGCACCGGAACCTCAGGGCTCCTGAACACTGAAGTTTTCTTT
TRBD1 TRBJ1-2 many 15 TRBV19 CASNVGQGSNYGYTF TGTGCCAGTAATGTTGGACAGGGGTCTAACTATGGCTACACCTTC
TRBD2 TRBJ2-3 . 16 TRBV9 CASSPRTSGDIDTQYF TGTGCCAGCAGCCCCCGAACTAGCGGGGATATTGATACGCAGTATTTT
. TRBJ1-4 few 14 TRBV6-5 CASSPTGTPEKLFF TGTGCCAGCAGCCCTACCGGGACACCTGAAAAACTGTTTTTT
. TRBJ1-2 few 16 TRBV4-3 CASSQAPGRSNYGYTF TGCGCCAGCAGCCAAGCCCCGGGCCGATCAAACTATGGCTACACCTTC
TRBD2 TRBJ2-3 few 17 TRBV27 CASSSSTSGASTDTQYF TGTGCCAGCAGTTCATCAACTAGCGGGGCCAGCACAGATACGCAGTATTTT
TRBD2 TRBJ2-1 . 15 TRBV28 CASSRGRGSGNEQFF TGTGCCAGCAGTCGTGGTCGCGGGAGCGGGAATGAGCAGTTCTTC
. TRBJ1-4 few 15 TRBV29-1 CSVQEEGPNYEKLFF TGCAGCGTTCAGGAAGAAGGCCCGAATTATGAAAAACTGTTTTTT
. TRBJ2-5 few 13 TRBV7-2 CASSLWQEETQYF TGTGCCAGCAGCTTATGGCAAGAGGAGACCCAGTACTTC
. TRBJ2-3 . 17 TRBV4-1 CASSQEQTERGTDTQYF TGCGCCAGCAGCCAAGAACAAACGGAGCGGGGCACAGATACGCAGTATTTT
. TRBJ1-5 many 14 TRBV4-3 CASSHLQGHQPQHF TGCGCCAGCAGCCACCTACAGGGCCATCAGCCCCAGCATTTT
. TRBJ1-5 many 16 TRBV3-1 CASSPHGRRSNQPQHF TGTGCCAGCAGCCCCCATGGTCGCAGATCCAATCAGCCCCAGCATTTT
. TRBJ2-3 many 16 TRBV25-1 CASSEPEGAEADTQYF TGTGCCAGCAGTGAACCGGAGGGGGCCGAGGCAGATACGCAGTATTTT
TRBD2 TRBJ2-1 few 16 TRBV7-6 CASSLEALAGFNEQFF TGTGCCAGCAGCTTAGAGGCACTAGCGGGGTTCAATGAGCAGTTCTTC
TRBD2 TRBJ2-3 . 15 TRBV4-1 CASSPLAGVTDTQYF TGCGCCAGCAGCCCATTAGCGGGGGTCACAGATACGCAGTATTTT
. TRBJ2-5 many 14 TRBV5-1 CASTTGLVVETQYF TGCGCCAGCACCACGGGACTCGTAGTAGAGACCCAGTACTTC
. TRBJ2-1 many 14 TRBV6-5 CASSASDSYNEQFF TGTGCCAGCAGTGCCTCGGACTCATACAATGAGCAGTTCTTC
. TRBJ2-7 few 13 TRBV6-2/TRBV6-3 CASSYRSRDEQYF TGTGCCAGCAGTTACCGTTCCCGCGACGAGCAGTACTTC
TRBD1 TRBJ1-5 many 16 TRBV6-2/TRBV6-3 CASSPQGQGENQPQHF TGTGCCAGCAGTCCCCAGGGACAGGGGGAAAATCAGCCCCAGCATTTT
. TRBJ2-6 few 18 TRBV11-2 CASSSYTGRSSGANVLTF TGTGCCAGCAGCTCCTACACCGGACGGAGCTCTGGGGCCAACGTCCTGACTTTC
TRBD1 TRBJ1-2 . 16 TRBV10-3 CAISLRPGQEDYGYTF TGTGCCATCAGTCTTAGACCGGGACAGGAGGATTATGGCTACACCTTC
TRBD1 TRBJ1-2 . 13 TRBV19 CASSTRTGGGYTF TGTGCCAGTAGTACCAGGACAGGAGGTGGCTACACCTTC
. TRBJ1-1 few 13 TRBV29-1 CSVQNGGVAEAFF TGCAGCGTCCAGAATGGGGGGGTGGCTGAAGCTTTCTTT
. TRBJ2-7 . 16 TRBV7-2 CASSRNMGGWSYEQYF TGTGCCAGCAGTCGAAATATGGGGGGTTGGAGCTACGAGCAGTACTTC
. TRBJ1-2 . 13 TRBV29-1 CSAQQGDSYGYTF TGCAGCGCTCAACAGGGTGATTCCTATGGCTACACCTTC
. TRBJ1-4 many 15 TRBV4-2 CASSQDHLESEQLFF TGTGCCAGCAGCCAAGACCACCTCGAATCGGAGCAACTGTTTTTT
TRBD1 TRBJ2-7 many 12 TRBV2 CASRDGTGKQYF TGTGCCAGCAGAGACGGGACAGGGAAGCAGTACTTC
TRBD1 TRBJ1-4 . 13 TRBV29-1 CSVIGTGGEKLFF TGCAGCGTTATCGGGACAGGGGGCGAAAAACTGTTTTTT
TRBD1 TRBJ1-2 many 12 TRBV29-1 CSAKTGNYGYTF TGCAGCGCAAAGACAGGGAACTATGGCTACACCTTC
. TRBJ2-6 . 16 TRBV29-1 CSVKGGRGSGANVLTF TGCAGCGTTAAGGGGGGGCGAGGCTCTGGGGCCAACGTCCTGACTTTC
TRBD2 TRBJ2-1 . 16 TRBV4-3 CASSQWASGGYNEQFF TGCGCCAGCAGCCAATGGGCTAGCGGGGGCTACAATGAGCAGTTCTTC